This T cell receptor beta chain was captured in a study of brain T cells in children with intractable seizures. Study findings and constraints: HCMV serostatus was not known, and viral specificity came from CDR3 similarity only. Pre-surgery blood may have been undersampled, hiding some clones.

Surgery cases with the highest brain T cell transcript signatures were chosen for sequencing. Patients received at least one anti-epileptic drug before surgery. On this clone: The antigen remains undetermined.

The CDR3 is 13 amino acids. V was pared by 5 bases and J by 7 bases, with 11 bases between. The germline gives CDR1 SGHTA, CDR2 FQGTGA. The data were produced by immunoSEQ multiplex PCR, yet TCRdb's version contains in-frame clones alone and is incomplete. The sample includes around 80,000 clones, approximately 89% seen only once; the top ten take about 23%. The receptor's source is a girl aged 2-10 years with Rasmussen encephalitis and intractable seizures. The V gene is TRBV7-3, the J gene TRBJ2-2; possible D gene TRBD1, 5 bases. The sample in question was peripheral blood, obtained at surgery. CDR3 in amino acids: CASSTRQYGELFF. The CDR3 DNA reads as TGTGCCAGCAGCACACGACAGTACGGGGAGCTGTTTTTT.